This T cell receptor beta chain was profiled in a study of Tregs in tolerant kidney transplant recipients. Regarding the study as a whole: The small number of patients limits these findings pending further validation. Tregs expanded with activated donor B cells seemed most donor-specific.

Some clones are missing from TCRdb's copy, which holds only in-frame ones; the method was immunoSEQ multiplex PCR. The table has nearly 15,000 clones, just under 80% seen once. Unstimulated regulatory T cells (CD4+CD25+CD127-), CD4+CD25- non-regulatory cells, CD4 and CD8 cells were FACS-sorted from thawed PBMCs. About this clone itself: Its antigen remains unidentified.

This CDR3 is 16 amino acids long. The V and J ends lost 4 bases and 2 bases, in that order; junction bases with no gene match: 8. Germline V gives CDR1 SGHAT, CDR2 FQDESV (reference sequence). Sample: Tregs from blood, taken before the transplant. This clonotype was sampled from a human donor who received a combined kidney and bone marrow transplant. This sequence joins TRBV11-1 and TRBJ2-3; 8 bases line up with TRBD2. In DNA, the CDR3 is TGTGCCAGCAGCTATCGAGCGGGAGCCTTCACAGATACGCAGTATTTT. It translates to CASSYRAGAFTDTQYF.